This T cell receptor beta chain is from a study of blood T cell repertoires in COVID-19. Germline CDR1 MNHNS, CDR2 SASEGT. The CDR3 has 17 residues. Trimming left V 2 bases short and J 3 bases short, with 17 bases between. Sequencing was performed with immunoSEQ multiplex PCR; in TCRdb, only in-frame clones are kept and a portion is missing. The table has some 240,000 clones, roughly 80% seen once. This clone was observed a few times. This chain joins TRBV6-1 and TRBJ1-3; weak D call: TRBD1 (5 bases). The sequence derives from a woman at least 80 years old with COVID-19, enrolled during active disease. Sequenced material: peripheral blood. This CDR3 is CASSEKGRVVDGNTIYF. In nucleotides, the CDR3 is TGTGCCAGCAGTGAAAAGGGCAGGGTGGTTGATGGAAACACCATATATTTT.